This entry lists 18 T cell receptor beta chains sequenced from one sample in a study of T cell responses to AZD1222 COVID-19 vaccine. Produced via immunoSEQ multiplex PCR; TCRdb's table is partial and in-frame only. The table includes under 150,000 clones, 75% to 90% detected once. The material was peripheral blood, obtained 28 days after the second AZD1222 dose. These receptors all come from an adult who received the AZD1222 COVID-19 vaccine.

This chain uses TRBV4-1 with TRBJ1-4; weak D call: TRBD1 (6 bases). Trimming left V 0 bases short and J 8 bases short, with 13 bases between. Germline V gives CDR1 MGHRA, CDR2 YSYEKL. CDR3 size: 15 residues. The CDR3 here is CASSQDMAGEEKLFF. In DNA form, the CDR3 reads TGCGCCAGCAGCCAAGATATGGCAGGGGAGGAAAAACTGTTTTTT.

The chain has TRBV13 and TRBJ1-1; possibly TRBD1 for D (5 bases). V was shortened by 8 bases and J by 3 bases, with 25 bases between the two germline ends. Germline loops: CDR1 PRHDT, CDR2 FYEKMQ (reference sequence). The length of the CDR3 is 17 residues. CDR3 sequence (DNA): TGTGCCAGCGTAGGCAGGGCGAGGCGGAGGACCTACACTGAAGCTTTCTTT. This translates into CASVGRARRRTYTEAFF.

The chain links TRBV27 to TRBJ2-7, with 10 bases lining up with TRBD1. The CDR3 is 15 amino acids. CDR1 MNHEY and CDR2 SMNVEV come from the germline V gene (reference sequence). With 4 bases clipped from V and 4 bases from J, the junction kept 7 bases outside the gene matches. DNA for the CDR3: TGTGCCAGCAGTTCACCGACAGGGGGCAAATACGAGCAGTACTTC. This sequence encodes CASSSPTGGKYEQYF.

The V call is TRBV7-9, the J call TRBJ1-2, with no clear D. CDR1 and CDR2 from the germline V gene are SEHNR and FQNEAQ (reference sequence). Trimming pared 1 base from V and 1 base from J, leaving 4 bases between. This CDR3 has 13 amino acids. In DNA, the CDR3 is TGTGCCAGCAGCTTAGAGAATAACTATGGCTACACCTTC. It specifies CASSLENNYGYTF.

This chain joins TRBV6-6 and TRBJ1-3; 7 nucleotides align to TRBD1. This CDR3 region has 13 residues. Germline V gives CDR1 MNHNY, CDR2 SVGAGI (reference sequence). With 4 bases clipped from V and 6 bases from J, the junction kept 3 bases outside the gene matches. The CDR3 is CASSSDRVNTIYF. Written as DNA, the CDR3 is TGTGCCAGCAGTTCCGACAGGGTAAACACCATATATTTT.

This rearrangement joins TRBV30 to TRBJ2-2, with 9 nucleotides matching TRBD1. J lost 6 bases, V lost 7 bases, and 12 bases had no gene match. This CDR3 has 15 residues. Germline CDR1 is GTSNPN and CDR2 is SVGIG (reference sequence). The CDR3: CAYGWDRDLSGELFF. The CDR3 region has the DNA TGTGCCTACGGGTGGGACAGGGATTTATCCGGGGAGCTGTTTTTT.

The chain combines TRBV11-2 with TRBJ2-7, with a possible D match to TRBD2 (5 bases). This CDR3 spans 14 amino acids. Germline values: CDR1 SGHAT, CDR2 FQNNGV. Trimming cost V 5 bases and J 0 bases, with 11 bases left between them. The CDR3 coding sequence is TGTGCCAGCAGCGAAATTCGGGGCTCCTACGAGCAGTACTTC. It yields the protein CASSEIRGSYEQYF.

The chain uses TRBV24-1 and TRBJ2-7; D ambiguous. Trimming removed 7 bases at V and 6 bases at J, with 9 bases between. This CDR3 has 11 amino acids. Germline loops: CDR1 KGHDR, CDR2 SFDVKD. CDR3: CATSSSGEQYF. The CDR3 DNA sequence: TGTGCCACCAGCTCCTCGGGCGAGCAGTACTTC.

The chain couples TRBV6-1 to TRBJ1-5; D gene uncertain. The CDR3 contains 18 residues. CDR1 MNHNS and CDR2 SASEGT come from the germline V gene. Trimming removed 0 bases at V and 9 bases at J, with 24 bases between. The CDR3 here is CASSEAFRQARQWLPQHF. Here the CDR3 DNA reads TGTGCCAGCAGTGAAGCATTTCGGCAGGCCCGTCAATGGTTGCCCCAGCATTTT.

The rearrangement joins TRBV7-2 to TRBJ2-2; the match to TRBD1 covers 8 bases. The ends lost 2 bases at V and 4 bases at J; junction bases unmatched: 9. The CDR3 is made up of 17 amino acids. CDR1 and CDR2 from the germline V gene are SGHTA and FQGNSA. The CDR3 region is CASSLRGTGGITGELFF. The CDR3 coding sequence is TGTGCCAGCAGCTTAAGGGGGACAGGTGGAATCACCGGGGAGCTGTTTTTT.

The chain links TRBV10-3 to TRBJ2-2; no reliable D call. Trimming shortened V by 1 base and J by 5 bases, and 8 bases separated the two germline ends. Per germline, CDR1 ENHRY and CDR2 SYGVKD. The CDR3 sequence is 14 residues long. The CDR3 spells CAISELRFTGELFF. CDR3 DNA: TGTGCCATCAGTGAGTTGCGATTTACCGGGGAGCTGTTTTTT.

This sequence joins TRBV19 and TRBJ2-1; 9 nucleotides agree with TRBD2. After removal of 6 bases from V and 10 bases from J, the junction contained 4 bases not matched to a gene. Germline CDR1 reads LNHDA; CDR2 reads SQIVND (reference sequence). The CDR3 has 12 amino acids. DNA for the CDR3: TGTGCCAGTAGCCAACTAGCGGGCGAGCAGTTCTTC. Its protein product is CASSQLAGEQFF.

This chain uses TRBV2 with TRBJ1-2; 7 bases agree with TRBD1. V was pared by 5 bases and J by 8 bases, with 8 bases of the junction left unmatched. The germline gives CDR1 SNHLY, CDR2 FYNNEI. The CDR3 length is 13 residues. The CDR3 sequence is CASSSTGLEGYTF. The CDR3 DNA reads as TGTGCCAGCAGTTCGACAGGGCTCGAGGGCTACACCTTC.

V is TRBV10-3 and J is TRBJ1-3, with D perhaps TRBD1 (6 bases). Germline V lookup: CDR1 ENHRY, CDR2 SYGVKD. This CDR3 comprises 16 residues. The germline V and J ends were trimmed by 0 bases and 0 bases, with 9 bases remaining between them. The CDR3 is CAISESADSSGNTIYF. The CDR3 DNA sequence: TGTGCCATCAGTGAGTCCGCGGACAGCTCTGGAAACACCATATATTTT.

V and J are TRBV5-4 and TRBJ2-2, with a possible D match to TRBD1 (5 bases). V was trimmed by 0 bases and J by 2 bases, leaving 14 bases between them. The CDR3 has 17 residues. Germline CDR1 is SGHNT and CDR2 is YYREEE (reference sequence). CDR3 coding DNA: TGTGCCAGCAGCTTGGCCTTAACAGGCCTTAACACCGGGGAGCTGTTTTTT. It yields the protein CASSLALTGLNTGELFF. Complete variable domain (other parts from reference TRBV5-4 and TRBJ2-2): ETGVTQSPTHLIKTRGQQVTLRCSSQSGHNTVSWYQQALGQGPQFIFQYYREEENGRGNFPPRFSGLQFPNYSSELNVNALELDDSALYLCASSLALTGLNTGELFFGEGSRLTVL.

A single count supports this clone. J is TRBJ1-3 and V is TRBV9; D remains ambiguous. The CDR3 has 16 residues. With 3 bases removed from V and 0 bases from J, the gap between germline ends came to 13 bases. Germline CDR1 SGDLS, CDR2 YYNGEE. CDR3 amino acids: CASSAVPFPSGNTIYF. In nucleotides, the CDR3 is TGTGCCAGCAGCGCAGTACCCTTCCCCTCTGGAAACACCATATATTTT.

This sequence joins TRBV2 and TRBJ1-1; 7 nucleotides align to TRBD1. This CDR3 is built from 15 residues. CDR1 and CDR2 (germline): SNHLY, FYNNEI. V lost 4 bases to trimming and J lost 4 bases; unmatched junction nucleotides: 9. CDR3 nucleotides: TGTGCCAGCAGTGTTGAAGGGGGCGTGGGCACTGAAGCTTTCTTT. This gives the protein CASSVEGGVGTEAFF.

The chain recombines TRBV30 with TRBJ1-2; TRBD1 might be the D (5 bases). Germline-derived CDR1 and CDR2 are GTSNPN and SVGIG (reference sequence). V lost 0 bases and J lost 3, with 11 bases in between. This CDR3 has 14 amino acids. Written as DNA, the CDR3 is TGTGCCTGGAGTGTAGGGGTTATCGACTATGGCTACACCTTC. This gives the protein CAWSVGVIDYGYTF.